What follows are 4 T cell receptor beta chains derived from one specimen sequenced in a study of cytomegalovirus exposure and HLA in healthy donors. The PCR contained 60 Vbeta and 13 Jbeta primers. Profiling relied on immunoSEQ multiplex PCR, and the TCRdb table lists in-frame clones only, not all of them. The sample has under 70,000 clones, 82% seen once. Sequences were obtained from PBMCs. The receptors were gathered from a man aged 50 to 60 in good health and CMV-seronegative.

The chain is built from TRBV5-1 and TRBJ2-2, with D maybe TRBD1 (6 bases). This CDR3 has 16 amino acids. CDR1 and CDR2 from the germline V gene are SGHRS and YFSETQ. V lost 4 bases, J lost 3 bases, and 16 bases lay in between. DNA for the CDR3: TGCGCCAGCAGCGTGGGTTGGGGGCAGCACACCGGGGAGCTGTTTTTT. Amino acids: CASSVGWGQHTGELFF.

The J gene is TRBJ2-5, the V gene TRBV5-4; 7 bases align to TRBD2. J lost 2 bases, V lost 4 bases, and 8 bases had no gene match. The CDR3 sequence is 15 residues long. The germline CDR1 and CDR2 sequences are SGHNT and YYREEE (reference sequence). CDR3 in amino acids: CASSPSTSPQETQYF. The CDR3, as DNA: TGTGCCAGCAGCCCCTCGACTAGCCCTCAAGAGACCCAGTACTTC.

This chain joins TRBV9 and TRBJ1-1; the D is unclear. CDR1 SGDLS and CDR2 YYNGEE come from the germline V gene. The length of the CDR3 is 13 residues. V was clipped by 2 bases and J by 11 bases, with 16 bases between them. CDR3 nucleotides: TGTGCCAGCAGCGTGAGGGCCACCGGAGGTGCTTTCTTT. Amino acid sequence: CASSVRATGGAFF.

The chain couples TRBV4-1 to TRBJ2-1; possibly TRBD2 for D (6 bases). Germline CDR1 is MGHRA and CDR2 is YSYEKL. Trimming took off 4 bases at V and 7 bases at J, with 29 bases between the two ends. This CDR3 contains 19 residues. The CDR3 protein is CASSRYYGGTEAIPNEQFF. Here the CDR3 DNA reads TGCGCCAGCAGCCGATATTACGGGGGAACAGAGGCTATCCCTAATGAGCAGTTCTTC.